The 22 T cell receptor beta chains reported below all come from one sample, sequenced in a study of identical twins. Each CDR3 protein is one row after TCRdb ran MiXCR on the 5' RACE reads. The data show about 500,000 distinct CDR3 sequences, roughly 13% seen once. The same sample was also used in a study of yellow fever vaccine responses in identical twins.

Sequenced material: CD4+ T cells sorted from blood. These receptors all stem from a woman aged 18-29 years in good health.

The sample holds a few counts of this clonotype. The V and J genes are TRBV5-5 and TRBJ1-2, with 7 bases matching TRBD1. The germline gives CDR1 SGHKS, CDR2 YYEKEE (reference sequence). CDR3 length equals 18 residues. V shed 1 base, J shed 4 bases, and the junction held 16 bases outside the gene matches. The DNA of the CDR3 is TGTGCCAGCAGCTTGCCCAACCGTGGGTGGGACAGCACCTATGGCTACACCTTC. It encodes CASSLPNRGWDSTYGYTF.

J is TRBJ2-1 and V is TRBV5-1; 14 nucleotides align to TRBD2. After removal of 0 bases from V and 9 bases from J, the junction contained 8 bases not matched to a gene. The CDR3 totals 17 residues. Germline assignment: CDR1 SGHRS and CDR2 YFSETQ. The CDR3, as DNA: TGCGCCAGCAGCTTGGCACTGGGACTAGCGGGGGTTAGTGAGCAGTTCTTC. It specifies CASSLALGLAGVSEQFF. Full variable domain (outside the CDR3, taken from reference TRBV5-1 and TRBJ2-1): KAGVTQTPRYLIKTRGQQVTLSCSPISGHRSVSWYQQTPGQGLQFLFEYFSETQRNKGNFPGRFSGRQFSNSRSEMNVSTLELGDSALYLCASSLALGLAGVSEQFFGPGTRLTVL.

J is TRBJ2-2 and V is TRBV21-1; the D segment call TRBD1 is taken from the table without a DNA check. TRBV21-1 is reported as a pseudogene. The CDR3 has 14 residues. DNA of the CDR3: TGTGCCAGCAGCAAAGTGGCAGGGGACGGGGAGCTGTTTTTT. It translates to CASSKVAGDGELFF.

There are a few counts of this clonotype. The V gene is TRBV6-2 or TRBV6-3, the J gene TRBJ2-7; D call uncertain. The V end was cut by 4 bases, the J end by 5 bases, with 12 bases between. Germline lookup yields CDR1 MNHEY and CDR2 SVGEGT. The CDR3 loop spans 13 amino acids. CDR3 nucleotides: TGTGCCAGCAGTTCCCCCTTAATCCACGAGCAGTACTTC. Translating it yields CASSSPLIHEQYF.

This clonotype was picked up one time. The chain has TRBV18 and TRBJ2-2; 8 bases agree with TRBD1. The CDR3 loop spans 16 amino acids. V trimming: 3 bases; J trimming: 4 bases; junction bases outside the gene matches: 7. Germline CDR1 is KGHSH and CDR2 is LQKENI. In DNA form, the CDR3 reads TGTGCCAGCTCACCGCCAGGGGGCCGGGTCACCGGGGAGCTGTTTTTT. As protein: CASSPPGGRVTGELFF.

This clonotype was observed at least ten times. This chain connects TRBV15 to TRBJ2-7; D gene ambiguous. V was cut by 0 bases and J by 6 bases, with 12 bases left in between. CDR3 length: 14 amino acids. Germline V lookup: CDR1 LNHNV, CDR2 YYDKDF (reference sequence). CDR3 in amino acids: CATSRDPIIPEQYF. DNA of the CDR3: TGTGCCACCAGCAGAGATCCCATAATTCCCGAGCAGTACTTC.

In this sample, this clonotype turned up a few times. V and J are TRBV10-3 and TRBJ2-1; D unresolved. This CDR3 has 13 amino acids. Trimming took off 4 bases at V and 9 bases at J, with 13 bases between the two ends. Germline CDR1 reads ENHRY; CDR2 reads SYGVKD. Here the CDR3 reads CAISGIGAGEQFF. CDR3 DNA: TGTGCCATCAGTGGGATAGGTGCTGGTGAGCAGTTCTTC.

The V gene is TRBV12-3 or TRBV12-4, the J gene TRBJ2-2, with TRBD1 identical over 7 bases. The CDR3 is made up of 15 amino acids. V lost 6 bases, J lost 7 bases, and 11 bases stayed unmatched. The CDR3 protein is CASSHSSTGIGELFF. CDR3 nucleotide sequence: TGTGCCAGCAGCCATTCCTCGACAGGGATCGGGGAGCTGTTTTTT.

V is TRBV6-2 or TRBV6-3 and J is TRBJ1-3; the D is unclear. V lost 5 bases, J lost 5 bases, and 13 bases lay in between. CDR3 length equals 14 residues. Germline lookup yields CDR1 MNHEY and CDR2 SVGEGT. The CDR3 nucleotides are TGTGCCAGCAGTGCCCGCGACCGACGAAACACCATATATTTT. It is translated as CASSARDRRNTIYF.

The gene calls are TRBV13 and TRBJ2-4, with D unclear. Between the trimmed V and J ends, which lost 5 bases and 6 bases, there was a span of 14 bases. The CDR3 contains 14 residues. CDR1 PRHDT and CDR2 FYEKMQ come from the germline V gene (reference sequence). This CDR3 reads CASSTGPRTNIQYF. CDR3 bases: TGTGCCAGCAGCACCGGACCCCGCACAAACATTCAGTACTTC.

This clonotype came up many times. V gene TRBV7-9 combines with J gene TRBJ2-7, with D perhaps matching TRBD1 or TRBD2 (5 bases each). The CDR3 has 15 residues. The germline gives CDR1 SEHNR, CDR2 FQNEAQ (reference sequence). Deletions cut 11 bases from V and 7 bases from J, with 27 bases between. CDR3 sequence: CAARASEGDLREQYF. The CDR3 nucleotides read TGTGCCGCCAGGGCCTCGGAAGGGGACCTGAGGGAGCAGTACTTC.

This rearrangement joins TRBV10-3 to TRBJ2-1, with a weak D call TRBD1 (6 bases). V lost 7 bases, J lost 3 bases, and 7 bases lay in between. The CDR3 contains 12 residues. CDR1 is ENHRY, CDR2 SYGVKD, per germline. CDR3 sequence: CAITDSYNEQFF. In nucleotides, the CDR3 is TGTGCCATCACGGACAGCTACAATGAGCAGTTCTTC.

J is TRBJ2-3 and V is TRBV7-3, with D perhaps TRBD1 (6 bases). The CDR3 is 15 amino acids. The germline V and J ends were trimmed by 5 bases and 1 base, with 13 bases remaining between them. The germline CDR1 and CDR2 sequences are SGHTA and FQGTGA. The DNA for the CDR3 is TGTGCCAGCAGCCCAACAGGGTGGGGCACAGATACGCAGTATTTT. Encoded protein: CASSPTGWGTDTQYF.

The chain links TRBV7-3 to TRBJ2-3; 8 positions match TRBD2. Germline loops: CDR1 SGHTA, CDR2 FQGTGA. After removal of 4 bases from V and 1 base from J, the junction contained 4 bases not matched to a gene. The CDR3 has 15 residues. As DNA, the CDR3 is TGTGCCAGCAGCTCGCGGGGGGCCCGCACAGATACGCAGTATTTT. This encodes CASSSRGARTDTQYF.

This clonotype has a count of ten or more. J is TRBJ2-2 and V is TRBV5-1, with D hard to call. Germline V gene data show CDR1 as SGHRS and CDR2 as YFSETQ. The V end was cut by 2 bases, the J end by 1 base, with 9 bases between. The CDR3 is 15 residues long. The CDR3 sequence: CASSFDSMNTGELFF. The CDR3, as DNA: TGCGCCAGCAGCTTTGATAGCATGAACACCGGGGAGCTGTTTTTT. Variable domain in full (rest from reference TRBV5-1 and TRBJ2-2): KAGVTQTPRYLIKTRGQQVTLSCSPISGHRSVSWYQQTPGQGLQFLFEYFSETQRNKGNFPGRFSGRQFSNSRSEMNVSTLELGDSALYLCASSFDSMNTGELFFGEGSRLTVL.

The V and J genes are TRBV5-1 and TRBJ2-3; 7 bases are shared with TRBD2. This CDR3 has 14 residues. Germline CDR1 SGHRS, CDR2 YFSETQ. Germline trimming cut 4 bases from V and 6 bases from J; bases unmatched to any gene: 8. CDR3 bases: TGCGCCAGCAGCCCAGGGACTACCGGGGATACGCAGTATTTT. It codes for CASSPGTTGDTQYF. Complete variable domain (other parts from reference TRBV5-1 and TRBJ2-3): KAGVTQTPRYLIKTRGQQVTLSCSPISGHRSVSWYQQTPGQGLQFLFEYFSETQRNKGNFPGRFSGRQFSNSRSEMNVSTLELGDSALYLCASSPGTTGDTQYFGPGTRLTVL.

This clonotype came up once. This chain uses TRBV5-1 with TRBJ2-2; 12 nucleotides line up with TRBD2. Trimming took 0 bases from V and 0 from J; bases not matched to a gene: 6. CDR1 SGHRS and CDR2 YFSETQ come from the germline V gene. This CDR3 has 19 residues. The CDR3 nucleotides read TGCGCCAGCAGCTTGGTCAAACTAGCGGGGGGAACGAACACCGGGGAGCTGTTTTTT. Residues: CASSLVKLAGGTNTGELFF.

CDR3 coding DNA: TGTGCCAGCAGCTACCGACTAGCGGGGTACAATGAGCAGTTCTTC. Its protein product is CASSYRLAGYNEQFF. V and J are TRBV11-2 and TRBJ2-1, with 11 bases lining up with TRBD2. V gave up 4 bases and J gave up 4 bases; unmatched junction bases: 3. This CDR3 comprises 15 residues. Germline CDR1 SGHAT, CDR2 FQNNGV.

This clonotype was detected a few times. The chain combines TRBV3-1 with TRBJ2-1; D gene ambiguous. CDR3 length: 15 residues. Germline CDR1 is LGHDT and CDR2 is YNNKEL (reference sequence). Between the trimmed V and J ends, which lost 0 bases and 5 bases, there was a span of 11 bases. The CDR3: CASSQESRGNNEQFF. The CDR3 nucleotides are TGTGCCAGCAGCCAAGAATCGAGAGGAAACAATGAGCAGTTCTTC.

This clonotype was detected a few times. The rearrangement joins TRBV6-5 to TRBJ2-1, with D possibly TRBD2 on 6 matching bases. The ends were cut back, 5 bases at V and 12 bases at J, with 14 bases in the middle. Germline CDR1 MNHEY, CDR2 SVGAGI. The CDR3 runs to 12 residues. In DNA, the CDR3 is TGTGCCAGCAGTCAGACTAGTTTTGCGCAGTTCTTC. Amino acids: CASSQTSFAQFF.

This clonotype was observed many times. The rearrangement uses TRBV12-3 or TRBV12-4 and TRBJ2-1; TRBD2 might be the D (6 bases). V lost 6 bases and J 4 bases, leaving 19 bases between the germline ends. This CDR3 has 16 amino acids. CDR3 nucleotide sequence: TGTGCCAGCAGCACAGACCCGGGACTTCCGTACAATGAGCAGTTCTTC. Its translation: CASSTDPGLPYNEQFF.

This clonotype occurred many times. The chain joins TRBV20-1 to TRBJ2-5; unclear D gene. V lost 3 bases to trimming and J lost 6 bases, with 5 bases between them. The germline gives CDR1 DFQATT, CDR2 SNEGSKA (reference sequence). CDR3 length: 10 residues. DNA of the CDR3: TGCAGTGCTAGCGTTCAGACCCAGTACTTC. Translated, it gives CSASVQTQYF.